The 7 T cell receptor beta chains presented below share a single source sample, sequenced in a study of OX40 agonist ivuxolimab in advanced cancers. The table came from immunoSEQ multiplex PCR; TCRdb's copy has only in-frame clones and leaves some out. The sample lists tens of thousands of clones, roughly 84% occurring once. The sequencing used CD4+ or CD8+ T cells sorted from blood, collected in a trial of the OX40 agonist ivuxolimab. These TCRs come from an adult with an advanced solid tumor such as melanoma, head and neck, liver or kidney cancer.

The chain has TRBV6-6 and TRBJ2-2; D is undetermined. The V and J ends lost 7 bases and 1 base respectively, with 10 bases between them. Germline-derived CDR1 and CDR2 are MNHNY and SVGAGI (reference sequence). This CDR3 is built from 14 residues. CDR3 bases: TGTGCCAGCATACGGACGGGGAACACCGGGGAGCTGTTTTTT. Residues: CASIRTGNTGELFF.

This clone showed up just a few times. The CDR3 DNA is TGTGCCAGCAGCTTAAGTTCTCGGGGGAATTCACCCCTCCACTTT. It is translated as CASSLSSRGNSPLHF. V and J are TRBV7-2 and TRBJ1-6; a possible D gene is TRBD1 (5 bases). CDR1 SGHTA and CDR2 FQGNSA come from the germline V gene. The CDR3 is made up of 15 amino acids. The germline V and J ends were trimmed by 2 bases and 7 bases, with 12 bases remaining between them.

The chain joins TRBV10-3 to TRBJ2-1; unclear D gene. Germline assignment: CDR1 ENHRY and CDR2 SYGVKD. The CDR3 has 13 amino acids. The ends were cut back, 0 bases at V and 7 bases at J, with 7 bases in the middle. CDR3 sequence reads: CAISESLGNEQFF. In nucleotides, the CDR3 is TGTGCCATCAGTGAGTCGTTGGGGAATGAGCAGTTCTTC.

The J gene is TRBJ1-5, the V gene TRBV2; a weak D match, TRBD1 (5 bases). This CDR3 has 15 amino acids. The germline V gene encodes CDR1 SNHLY and CDR2 FYNNEI. Trimming left V 8 bases short and J 0 bases short, with 14 bases between. CDR3 in amino acids: CASSSGTDSNQPQHF. DNA for the CDR3: TGTGCCAGCTCCTCAGGGACCGATAGCAATCAGCCCCAGCATTTT.

The J gene is TRBJ2-3, the V gene TRBV10-3, with no clear D. Germline values: CDR1 ENHRY, CDR2 SYGVKD. V was pared by 5 bases and J by 1 base, with 13 bases between. CDR3 size: 15 residues. CDR3 loop: CAISQPTTGTDTQYF. The CDR3, as DNA: TGTGCCATCAGTCAGCCGACAACAGGCACAGATACGCAGTATTTT.

With respect to this clone: A junction end diverges from the germline sequence, so it may reflect a read error. V usage is TRBV5-3 and J usage is TRBJ2-7; a weak D match, TRBD1 (6 bases). TRBV5-3 is sorted into the ORF group, with uncertain function. The length of the CDR3 is 12 residues. The CDR3 region is CASSLDSNEQYF. The CDR3 DNA reads TGTGCCAGCAGCTTGGACAGCAACGAGCAGTACTTC.

The chain combines TRBV11-2 with TRBJ2-1, with D unresolved. Germline V gene lookup returns CDR1 SGHAT and CDR2 FQNNGV. There are 13 residues in the CDR3. The V end was cut by 5 bases, the J end by 3 bases, with 8 bases between. In DNA, the CDR3 is TGTGCCAGCAGCCCCTCAGTCTACAATGAGCAGTTCTTC. As protein: CASSPSVYNEQFF.